The rows below give T cell receptor beta chains drawn from one sample of a study of identical twins. Using its own MiXCR run on the 5' RACE reads, TCRdb lists one record per CDR3 protein. The sample lists roughly 720,000 distinct CDR3 sequences, about 20% occurring once. The data also belong to a second study, concerning T cells expressing NK-cell markers.

The sample consisted of PBMCs. These TCRs come from a woman younger than 35 in good health. CDR3s include the opening cysteine and the closing phenylalanine or tryptophan. D genes are given only for firm matches.

TRBV6-1,TRBD1,CASTRQGTNTEAFF
TRBV3-1,TRBD2,CASSQSGGGGPSKQYF
TRBV10-3,NA,CAISDDGGSSYNEQFF
TRBV12-3/TRBV12-4,NA,CASRGGEAFF
TRBV6-2/TRBV6-3,TRBD1,CASSLRTGGNEQFF
TRBV20-1,NA,CSARGRTDTQYF
TRBV12-3/TRBV12-4,NA,CASSRLPMNTEAFF
TRBV20-1,TRBD2,CSARPSGYNEQFF
TRBV6-5,NA,CASSYSSGTGGEKLFF
TRBV7-2,TRBD2,CASSFPPLAEHYEQYF
TRBV9,NA,CASSPHSTIGHEQYF
TRBV10-3,TRBD2,CAITTGLAGGTDTQYF
TRBV27,NA,CASSLMRGPSYEQYF
TRBV29-1,NA,CSVEDRGGGGYGYTF
TRBV7-2,NA,CASSLRDRREQYF
TRBV10-3,NA,CAIPQTLNTGELFF
TRBV7-6,TRBD2,CASSSPGTTHPYNEQFF
TRBV20-1,TRBD1,CSARDRDRGISEAFF
TRBV4-2,NA,CASSQEGLFSYEQYF
TRBV12-3/TRBV12-4,NA,CASSLGAGPNEKLFF
TRBV15,NA,CATSRGGLSGNTIYF
TRBV6-1,NA,CASRRFGGFGNQPQHF
TRBV6-5,NA,CASSYRLDVLQETQYF
TRBV10-1,NA,CASSTTAGAYNEQFF
TRBV20-1,NA,CSASVGLVSDTQYF
TRBV28,TRBD1,CASSHGQGRGNTEAFF
TRBV6-2/TRBV6-3,NA,CASKDPRETQYF
TRBV5-6,NA,CASSLVGVVENEQFF
TRBV6-5,NA,CASSYGRTQGADTQYF
TRBV20-1,NA,CSAPDRSVMNTEAFF
TRBV10-2,NA,CASSEEASNQPQHF
TRBV5-1,NA,CASSLQDFSYSPLHF
TRBV6-6,TRBD1,CASNRDRGFHLHF
TRBV29-1,TRBD1,CSVYRGANTGELFF
TRBV12-3/TRBV12-4,TRBD2,CASSPPGLAGAAYEQYF
TRBV20-1,NA,CSALALSGLKSYEQYF
TRBV7-9,TRBD1,CASSRPRTGQINYGYTF
TRBV7-2,TRBD1,CASSPGVQGGTDTQYF
TRBV7-9,NA,CASSRLGGDNEQFF
TRBV11-2,TRBD2,CASTGTSYTDTQYF
TRBV7-9,NA,CASSLSTHNEQFF
TRBV7-9,NA,CASQPNTEAFF
TRBV18,NA,CASSPLDSSGNEQYF
TRBV12-3/TRBV12-4,NA,CASTGSLNTGELFF
TRBV20-1,NA,CSARVGRRNPTDTQYF
TRBV5-6,NA,CASSLTVATNEKLFF
TRBV7-6,TRBD2,CASSSLAGGHGTDTQYF
TRBV10-3,TRBD1,CASGQGSRAGELFF
TRBV9,NA,CASSPNVGHTYEQYF
TRBV6-5,NA,CASSYHSLTTYEQYF
TRBV18,NA,CASSLLDTYNEQFF
TRBV29-1,TRBD1,CSYEGGTVTPYGYTF
TRBV12-3/TRBV12-4,NA,CASSFREVTYEQYF
TRBV20-1,NA,CSAAQGIYGYTF